This T cell receptor (beta chain) originates from a study of CD8+CD57+ T cells in acquired aplastic anemia. For the study at large: Roughly 3 ug was the average amount of DNA from sorted CD4+ and CD8+ cells. Study-wide points: There were twenty-nine CD8+ CDR3 sequences that occurred in both patients and controls. Patients showed no significant difference from controls in CD8+ Simpson's diversity.

Patients who underwent sequencing had shown CD8+CD57+ cell expansion by flow cytometry. Among the patients, none had received any therapy at the time of blood sampling. CDR3 and TCR beta VDJ profiling relied on genomic DNA as the template. TCRdb re-called the reads through MiXCR, storing one row per CDR3 protein. The sample has 150,000 to 200,000 distinct CDR3 sequences; more than 45% are singletons. Trimming removed 11 bases from V and 0 bases from J, with 8 bases in between. Germline CDR1 MDHEN, CDR2 SYDVKM. The CDR3 is 13 amino acids. The table lists this clonotype with many counts. The antigen remains unidentified.

The V call is TRBV28, the J call TRBJ1-6; no clear D. This TCR was recovered from a human donor with aplastic anemia. The specimen was sorted CD4+, CD8+, or CD8+CD57+ T cells (not recorded which) from PBMCs. CDR3 residues: CAWKSSYNSPLHF. The CDR3 DNA follows: TGTGCCTGGAAGAGCTCCTATAATTCACCCCTCCACTTT.